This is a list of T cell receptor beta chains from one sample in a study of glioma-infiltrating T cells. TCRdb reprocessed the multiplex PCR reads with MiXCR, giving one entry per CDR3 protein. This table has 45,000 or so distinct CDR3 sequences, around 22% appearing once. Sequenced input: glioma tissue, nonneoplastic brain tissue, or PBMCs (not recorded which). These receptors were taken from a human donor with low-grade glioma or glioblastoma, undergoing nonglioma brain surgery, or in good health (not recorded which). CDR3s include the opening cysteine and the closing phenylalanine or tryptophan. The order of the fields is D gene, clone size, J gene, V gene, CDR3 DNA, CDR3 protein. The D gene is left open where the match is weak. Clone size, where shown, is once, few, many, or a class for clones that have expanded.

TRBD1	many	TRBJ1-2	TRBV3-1	TGTGCCAGCAGCCCTTGGGACAGGGTCGAGGATGGCTACACCTTC	CASSPWDRVEDGYTF
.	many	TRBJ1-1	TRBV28	TGTGCCAGCAGTACTACCTTTGTTGGGGCCCAGAACACTGAAGCTTTCTTT	CASSTTFVGAQNTEAFF
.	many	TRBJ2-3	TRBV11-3	TGTGCCAGCAGCCCCCACGGGACCAAGGAGGATACGCAGTATTTT	CASSPHGTKEDTQYF
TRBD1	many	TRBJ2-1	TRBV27	TGTGCCAGCAGTTCTCGGACAGGGAAGAACTATGAGCAGTTCTTC	CASSSRTGKNYEQFF
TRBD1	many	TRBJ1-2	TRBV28	TGTGCCAGCAGCAGGGGGGGCGGCTACACCTTC	CASSRGGGYTF
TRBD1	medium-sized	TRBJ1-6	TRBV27	TGTGCCAGCAGTCCCCCGCGGGACAGGGCTTCACCCCTCCACTTT	CASSPPRDRASPLHF
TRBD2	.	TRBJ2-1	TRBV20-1	TGCAGTGCTTCTTGGGGAGCGGGAGGGCCGGGCAATGAGCAGTTCTTC	CSASWGAGGPGNEQFF
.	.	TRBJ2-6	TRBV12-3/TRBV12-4	TGTGCCATCTTCCCGGACGTCCTGACTTTC	CAIFPDVLTF
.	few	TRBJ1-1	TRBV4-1	TGCGCCAGCAGCCCCTACTCCTTTGCGTTCGGGAACACTGAAGCTTTCTTT	CASSPYSFAFGNTEAFF
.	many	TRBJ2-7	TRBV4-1	TGCGCCAGCAGCGGGGGGTACGAGCAGTACTTC	CASSGGYEQYF
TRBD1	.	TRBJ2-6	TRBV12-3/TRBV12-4	TGTGCCAGCAGAGTCGGGACAGGGTACGCTGGGGCCAACGTCCTGACTTTC	CASRVGTGYAGANVLTF
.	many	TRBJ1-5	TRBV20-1	TGCAGTGCAAAGGGTGCGGATTATAGCAATCAGCCCCAGCATTTT	CSAKGADYSNQPQHF
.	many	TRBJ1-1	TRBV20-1	TGCAGTGCTAGAGATACGGGGCACACTGAAGCTTTCTTT	CSARDTGHTEAFF
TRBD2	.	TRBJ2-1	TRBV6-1	TGTGCCAGCAGTAGCGGGAGCCACAATGAGCAGTTCTTC	CASSSGSHNEQFF
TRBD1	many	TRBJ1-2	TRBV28	TGTGCCAGCAGGACAGGGGGGGGAACCTATGGCTACACCTTC	CASRTGGGTYGYTF
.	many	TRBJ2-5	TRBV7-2	TGTGCCAGCAGCTCGAGCCGGGACTTTGCCCAAGAGACCCAGTACTTC	CASSSSRDFAQETQYF
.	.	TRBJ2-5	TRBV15	TGTGCCACCAGCAGAGGACTTACAGCCACAGAGACCCAGTACTTC	CATSRGLTATETQYF
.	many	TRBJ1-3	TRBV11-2	TGTGCCAGCAGCTTTTATGGTCCGCTCTCTGGAAACACCATATATTTT	CASSFYGPLSGNTIYF
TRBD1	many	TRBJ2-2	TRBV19	TGTGCCAGTAGTAAACAGGGGGCGCCCGGGGAGCTGTTTTTT	CASSKQGAPGELFF
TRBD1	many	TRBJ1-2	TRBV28	TGTGCCAGCAGGACAGGGGGCAGGAACTATGGCTACACCTTC	CASRTGGRNYGYTF
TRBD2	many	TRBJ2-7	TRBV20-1	TGCAGTGCCGCCGGGACTAGCGGGAGGACCCTACACGAGCAGTACTTC	CSAAGTSGRTLHEQYF
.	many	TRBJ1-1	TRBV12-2	TGTGCAAGTCGCCCCCTTGACACTGAAGCTTTCTTT	CASRPLDTEAFF
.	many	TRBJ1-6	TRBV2	TGTGCCAGCAGTGATTTTAGAAATTCACCCCTCCACTTT	CASSDFRNSPLHF
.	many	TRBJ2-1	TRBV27	TGTGCCAGCAGTCCGGGACTGCAATCCTACAATGAGCAGTTCTTC	CASSPGLQSYNEQFF
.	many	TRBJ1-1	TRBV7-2	TGTGCCAGCAGCCCAAACGTCTGGAGGGAAGCTTTCTTT	CASSPNVWREAFF
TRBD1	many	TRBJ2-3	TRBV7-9	TGTGCCAGCAGCCCCCAGGGGGCGACAGATACGCAGTATTTT	CASSPQGATDTQYF
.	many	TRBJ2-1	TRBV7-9	TGTGCCAGCAGCTTATTTAATGAGCAGTTCTTC	CASSLFNEQFF
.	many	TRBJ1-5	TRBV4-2	TGTGCCAGCAGCCAAGGTGCTCAGCCCCAGCATTTT	CASSQGAQPQHF
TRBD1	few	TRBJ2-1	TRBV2	TGTGCCAGCAGGGGACAGGGGCAGCACAATGAGCAGTTCTTC	CASRGQGQHNEQFF
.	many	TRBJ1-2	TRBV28	TGTGCCAGCAGTTTCAAAGGGTTTGGTGGCTACACCTTC	CASSFKGFGGYTF
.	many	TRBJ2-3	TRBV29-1	TGCAGCGTTGACCTAGGGTCTAATACGCAGTATTTT	CSVDLGSNTQYF
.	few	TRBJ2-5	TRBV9	TGTGCCAGCAGCGTAGGATGGGACGTCCAAGAGACCCAGTACTTC	CASSVGWDVQETQYF
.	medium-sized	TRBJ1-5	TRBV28	TGTGCCAGCAGTTTCCTTTGGGCAGTACATAGCAATCAGCCCCAGCATTTT	CASSFLWAVHSNQPQHF
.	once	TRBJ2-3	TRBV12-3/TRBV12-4	TGTGCCAGCAGTTTCAACTCCGATACGCAGTATTTT	CASSFNSDTQYF
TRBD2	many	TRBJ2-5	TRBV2	TGTGCCAGCAGTGCCGGACTAGCGGGGGGACAAGAGACCCAGTACTTC	CASSAGLAGGQETQYF
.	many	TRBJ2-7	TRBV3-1	TGTGCCAGCAGCCAAGGGGGGACGGTTCCCTACGAGCAGTACTTC	CASSQGGTVPYEQYF
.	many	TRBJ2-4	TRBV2	TGTGCCAGCAGTGAAGCACAGGGCCAGTACTTC	CASSEAQGQYF
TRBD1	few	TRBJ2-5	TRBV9	TGTGCCAGCAGCGTAGCTCCTGGACAGGGGCCGTACCAAGAGACCCAGTACTTC	CASSVAPGQGPYQETQYF
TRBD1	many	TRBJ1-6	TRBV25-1	TGTGCCAGCAGTGAGACGGGACAGGGGGCAAATTCACCCCTCCACTTT	CASSETGQGANSPLHF
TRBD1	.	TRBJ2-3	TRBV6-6	TGTGCCAGCAGTTACTCGGGACAGGAGCAGTATTTT	CASSYSGQEQYF
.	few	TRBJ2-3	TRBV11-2	TGTGCCAGCAGTCCCGGCGGGGGCCTCACAGATACGCAGTATTTT	CASSPGGGLTDTQYF
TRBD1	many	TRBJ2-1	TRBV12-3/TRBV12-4	TGTGCCAGCAGCCGTCGACAGGGGGCTAATGAGCAGTTCTTC	CASSRRQGANEQFF
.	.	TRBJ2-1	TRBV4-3	TGCGCCAGCAGCCTTGTCAGAGGGGGTGAGCAGTTCTTC	CASSLVRGGEQFF
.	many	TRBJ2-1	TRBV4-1	TGCGCCAGCAGCCAATCGATCCTACGGGGCCTCGTGGATGAGCAGTTCTTC	CASSQSILRGLVDEQFF
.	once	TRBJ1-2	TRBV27	TGTGTTAGCAGTTTGGGAGGAGGCTATGGCTACGCCTTC	CVSSLGGGYGYAF
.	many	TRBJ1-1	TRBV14	TGTGCCAGCAGCCAAGAGGTGGGCAGGAATGCTTTCTTT	CASSQEVGRNAFF
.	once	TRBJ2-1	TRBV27	TGTGCCGGCAGTTTAGAGGAGGTAAGGAATGAGCAGTTCTTC	CAGSLEEVRNEQFF
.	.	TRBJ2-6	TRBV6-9	TGTGCCAGCAGTTACAACTGGGGGGCCAACGTCCTGACTTTC	CASSYNWGANVLTF